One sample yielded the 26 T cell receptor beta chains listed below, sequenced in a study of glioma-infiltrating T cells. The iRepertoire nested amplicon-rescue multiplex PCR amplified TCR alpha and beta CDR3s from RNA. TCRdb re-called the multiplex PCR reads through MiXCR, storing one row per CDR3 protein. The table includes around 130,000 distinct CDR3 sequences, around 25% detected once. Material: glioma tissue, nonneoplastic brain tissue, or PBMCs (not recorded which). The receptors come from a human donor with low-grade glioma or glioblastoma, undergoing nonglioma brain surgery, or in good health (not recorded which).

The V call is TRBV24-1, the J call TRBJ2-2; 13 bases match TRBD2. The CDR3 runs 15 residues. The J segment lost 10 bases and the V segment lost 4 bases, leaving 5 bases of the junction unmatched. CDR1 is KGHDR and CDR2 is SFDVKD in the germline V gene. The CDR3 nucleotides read TGTGCCACCAGTGACCTACTAGCGGGGGGGTTGGAGCTGTTTTTT. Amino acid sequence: CATSDLLAGGLELFF.

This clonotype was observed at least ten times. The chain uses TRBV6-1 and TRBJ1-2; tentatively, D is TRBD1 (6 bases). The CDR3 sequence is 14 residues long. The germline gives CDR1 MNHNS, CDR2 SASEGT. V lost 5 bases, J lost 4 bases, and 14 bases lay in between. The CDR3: CASSPRQVGYGYTF. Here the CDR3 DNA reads TGTGCCAGCAGTCCTCGACAGGTTGGCTATGGCTACACCTTC.

The CDR3 region is CASSPYINEQFF. CDR3 nucleotides: TGTGCCAGCAGCCCCTACATCAATGAGCAGTTCTTC. This chain connects TRBV11-2 to TRBJ2-1; D not certain. The germline V gene encodes CDR1 SGHAT and CDR2 FQNNGV. V lost 5 bases and J lost 6, with 8 bases in between. This CDR3 is 12 amino acids long.

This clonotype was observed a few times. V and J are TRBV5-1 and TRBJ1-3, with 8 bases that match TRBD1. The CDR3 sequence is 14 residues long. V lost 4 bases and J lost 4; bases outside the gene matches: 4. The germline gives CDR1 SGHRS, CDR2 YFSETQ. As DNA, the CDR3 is TGCGCCAGCAGCCGGACAGGGACGGGAAACACCATATATTTT. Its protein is CASSRTGTGNTIYF. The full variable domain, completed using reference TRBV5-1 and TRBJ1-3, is KAGVTQTPRYLIKTRGQQVTLSCSPISGHRSVSWYQQTPGQGLQFLFEYFSETQRNKGNFPGRFSGRQFSNSRSEMNVSTLELGDSALYLCASSRTGTGNTIYFGEGSWLTVV.

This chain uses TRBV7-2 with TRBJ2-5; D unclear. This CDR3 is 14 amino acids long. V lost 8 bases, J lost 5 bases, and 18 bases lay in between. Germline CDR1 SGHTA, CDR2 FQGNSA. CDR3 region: CASGPSWMQETQYF. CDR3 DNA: TGTGCCAGCGGCCCCTCTTGGATGCAGGAGACCCAGTACTTC.

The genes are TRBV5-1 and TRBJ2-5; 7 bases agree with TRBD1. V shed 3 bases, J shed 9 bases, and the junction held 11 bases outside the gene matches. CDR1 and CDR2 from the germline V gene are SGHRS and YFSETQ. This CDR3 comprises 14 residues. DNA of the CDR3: TGCGCCAGCAGCTCGATAGACAGGGTAGGGGCCCAGTACTTC. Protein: CASSSIDRVGAQYF.

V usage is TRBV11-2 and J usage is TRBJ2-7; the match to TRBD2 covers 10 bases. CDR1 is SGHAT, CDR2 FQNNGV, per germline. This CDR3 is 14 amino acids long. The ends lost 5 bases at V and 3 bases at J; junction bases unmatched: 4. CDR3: CASSPASGSYEQYV. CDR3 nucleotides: TGTGCCAGCAGCCCCGCTAGCGGGAGCTACGAGCAGTACGTC.

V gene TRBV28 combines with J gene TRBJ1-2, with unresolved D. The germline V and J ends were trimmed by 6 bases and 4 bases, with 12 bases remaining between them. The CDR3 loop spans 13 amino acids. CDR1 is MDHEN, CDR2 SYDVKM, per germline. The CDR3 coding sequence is TGTGCCAGCAGCCCAGAGGCGCTCTATGGCTACACCTTC. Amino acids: CASSPEALYGYTF.

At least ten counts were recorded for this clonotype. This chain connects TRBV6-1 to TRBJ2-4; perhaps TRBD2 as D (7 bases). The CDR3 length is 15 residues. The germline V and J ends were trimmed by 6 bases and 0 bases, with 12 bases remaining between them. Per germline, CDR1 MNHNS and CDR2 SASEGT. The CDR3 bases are TGTGCCAGCAGATCCGGGGGGCTAGCCAAAAACATTCAGTACTTC. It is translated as CASRSGGLAKNIQYF.

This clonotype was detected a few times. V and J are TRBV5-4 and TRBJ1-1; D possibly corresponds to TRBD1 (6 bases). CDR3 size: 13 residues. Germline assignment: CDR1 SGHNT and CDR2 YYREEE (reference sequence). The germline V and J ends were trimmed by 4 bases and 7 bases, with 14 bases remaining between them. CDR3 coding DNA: TGTGCCAGCAGCACCGGGACAAGTTATGAAGCTTTCTTT. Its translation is CASSTGTSYEAFF.

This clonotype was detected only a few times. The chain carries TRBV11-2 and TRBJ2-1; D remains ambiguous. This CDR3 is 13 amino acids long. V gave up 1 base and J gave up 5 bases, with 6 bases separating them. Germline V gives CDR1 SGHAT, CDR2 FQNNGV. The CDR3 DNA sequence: TGTGCCAGCAGCTTAGGGATAGACAATGAGCAGTTCTTC. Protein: CASSLGIDNEQFF.

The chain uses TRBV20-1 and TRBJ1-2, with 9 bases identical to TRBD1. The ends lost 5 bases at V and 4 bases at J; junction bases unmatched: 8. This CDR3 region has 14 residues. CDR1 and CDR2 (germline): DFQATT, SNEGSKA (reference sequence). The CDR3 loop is CSARGQGGPYGYTF. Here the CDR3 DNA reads TGCAGTGCTCGGGGACAGGGAGGCCCCTATGGCTACACCTTC.

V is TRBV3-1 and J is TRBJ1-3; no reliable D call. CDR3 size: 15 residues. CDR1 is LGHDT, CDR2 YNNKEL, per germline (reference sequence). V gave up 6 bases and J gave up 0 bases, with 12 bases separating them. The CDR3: CASSPKRSSGNTIYF. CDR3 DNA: TGTGCCAGCAGTCCGAAAAGGAGCTCTGGAAACACCATATATTTT.

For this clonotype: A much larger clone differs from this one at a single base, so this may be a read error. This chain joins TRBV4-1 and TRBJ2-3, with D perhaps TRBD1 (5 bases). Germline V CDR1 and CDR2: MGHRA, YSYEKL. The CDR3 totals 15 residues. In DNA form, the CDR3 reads TGCACCAGCAGCCAAGGTGTGACAGACACAGATACGCAGTATTTT. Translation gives CTSSQGVTDTDTQYF.

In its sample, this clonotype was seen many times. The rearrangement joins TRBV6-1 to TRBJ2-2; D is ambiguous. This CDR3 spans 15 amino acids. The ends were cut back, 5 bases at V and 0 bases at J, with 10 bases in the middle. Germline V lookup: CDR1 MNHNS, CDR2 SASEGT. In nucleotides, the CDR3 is TGTGCCAGCAGTTGGTACAGCACGAACACCGGGGAGCTGTTTTTT. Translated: CASSWYSTNTGELFF.

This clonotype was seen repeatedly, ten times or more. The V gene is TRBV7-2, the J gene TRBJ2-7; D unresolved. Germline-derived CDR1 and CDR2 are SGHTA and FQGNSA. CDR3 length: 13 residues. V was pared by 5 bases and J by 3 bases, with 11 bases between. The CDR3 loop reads CASSPRRGYEQYV. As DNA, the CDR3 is TGTGCCAGCAGCCCAAGACGAGGCTACGAGCAGTACGTC.

CDR3 loop: CASSPGQGDEKLFF. CDR3 nucleotides: TGTGCCAGCTCGCCGGGACAGGGAGACGAAAAACTGTTTTTT. This sequence joins TRBV18 and TRBJ1-4, with TRBD1 identical over 9 bases. From germline, CDR1 is KGHSH and CDR2 LQKENI. With V trimmed by 6 bases and J by 8 bases, 7 bases remained unmatched. The CDR3 has 14 amino acids.

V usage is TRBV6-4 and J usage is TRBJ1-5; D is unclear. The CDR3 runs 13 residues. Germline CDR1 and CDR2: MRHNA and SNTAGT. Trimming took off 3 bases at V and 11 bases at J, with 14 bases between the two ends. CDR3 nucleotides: TGTGCCAGCAGTGATACGGGGAGGTCGACCCAGCATTTT. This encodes CASSDTGRSTQHF.

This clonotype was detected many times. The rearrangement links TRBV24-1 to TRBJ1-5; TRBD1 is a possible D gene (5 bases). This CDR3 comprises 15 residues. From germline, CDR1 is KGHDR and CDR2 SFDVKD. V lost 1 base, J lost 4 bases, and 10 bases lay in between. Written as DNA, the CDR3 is TGTGCCACCAGTGATTTCGGCCCAGGGAATCAGCCCCAGCATTTT. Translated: CATSDFGPGNQPQHF.

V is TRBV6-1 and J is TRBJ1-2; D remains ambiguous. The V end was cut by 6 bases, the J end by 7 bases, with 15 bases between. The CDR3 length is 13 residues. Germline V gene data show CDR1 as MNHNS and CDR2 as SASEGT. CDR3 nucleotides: TGTGCCAGCAGCCCGACTACGGGGTTTGGCTACACCTTC. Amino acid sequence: CASSPTTGFGYTF.

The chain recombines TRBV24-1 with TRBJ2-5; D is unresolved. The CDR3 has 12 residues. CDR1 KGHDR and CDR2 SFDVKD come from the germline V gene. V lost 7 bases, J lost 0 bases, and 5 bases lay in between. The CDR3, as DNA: TGTGCCACCAGCAAGAACCAAGAGACCCAGTACTTC. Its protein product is CATSKNQETQYF.

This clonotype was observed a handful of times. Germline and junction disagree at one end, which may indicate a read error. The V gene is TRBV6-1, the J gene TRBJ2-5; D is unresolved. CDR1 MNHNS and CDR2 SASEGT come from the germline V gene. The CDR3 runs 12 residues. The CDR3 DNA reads TGCGCCAGCAGTGCGGTGCAAGAGACCCAGTACTTC. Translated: CASSAVQETQYF.

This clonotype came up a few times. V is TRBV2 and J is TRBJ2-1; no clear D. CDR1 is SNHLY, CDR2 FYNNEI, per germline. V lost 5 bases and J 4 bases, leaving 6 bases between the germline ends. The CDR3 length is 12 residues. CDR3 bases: TGTGCCAGCAGTTTCGCATACAATGAGCAGTTCTTC. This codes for CASSFAYNEQFF. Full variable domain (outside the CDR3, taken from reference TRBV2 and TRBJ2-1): EPEVTQTPSHQVTQMGQEVILRCVPISNHLYFYWYRQILGQKVEFLVSFYNNEISEKSEIFDDQFSVERPDGSNFTLKIRSTKLEDSAMYFCASSFAYNEQFFGPGTRLTVL.

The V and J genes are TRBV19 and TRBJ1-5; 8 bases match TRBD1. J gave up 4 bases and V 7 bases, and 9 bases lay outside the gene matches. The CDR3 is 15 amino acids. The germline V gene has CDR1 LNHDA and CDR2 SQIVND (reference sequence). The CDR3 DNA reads TGTGCCAGTACCCCAATGGACAGGGTAAATCAGCCCCAGCATTTT. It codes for CASTPMDRVNQPQHF.

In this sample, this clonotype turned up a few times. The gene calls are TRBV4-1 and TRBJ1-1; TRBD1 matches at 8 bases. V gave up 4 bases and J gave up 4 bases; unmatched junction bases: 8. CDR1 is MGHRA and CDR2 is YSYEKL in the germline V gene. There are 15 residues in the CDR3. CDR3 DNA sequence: TGCGCCAGCAGCCCCATAAAAACAGGGGGCACTGAAGCTTTCTTT. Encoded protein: CASSPIKTGGTEAFF.

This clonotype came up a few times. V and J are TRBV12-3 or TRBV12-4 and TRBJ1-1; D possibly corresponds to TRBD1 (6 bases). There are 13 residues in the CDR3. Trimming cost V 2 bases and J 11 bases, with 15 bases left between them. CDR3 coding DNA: TGTGCCAGCAGTTTAAGGGACAATTGGTCCGCTTTCTTT. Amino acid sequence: CASSLRDNWSAFF.